Below, 2 T cell receptor beta chains from the same sample are listed, as sequenced in a study of control samples from healthy donors and cancer patients. Using immunoSEQ multiplex PCR, the repertoire was profiled, and TCRdb retains in-frame clones only, with some absent. This repertoire shows about 80,000 clones, 85% to 90% found once; its top ten account for 5.5% to 7%. What was sequenced was blood. These receptors were collected from a man over 45 in good health.

V gene TRBV5-1 combines with J gene TRBJ2-1; 10 positions match TRBD2. Germline lookup yields CDR1 SGHRS and CDR2 YFSETQ. The trim removed 0 bases at V and 13 bases at J, leaving 4 bases unmatched. This CDR3 has 13 amino acids. CDR3 loop: CASSLDERGGQFF. For the CDR3, the DNA is TGCGCCAGCAGCTTGGATGAGCGGGGGGGCCAGTTCTTC.

This chain uses TRBV9 with TRBJ2-3; D is undetermined. This CDR3 spans 15 amino acids. Germline loops: CDR1 SGDLS, CDR2 YYNGEE. V was trimmed by 0 bases and J by 0 bases, leaving 8 bases between them. In DNA, the CDR3 is TGTGCCAGCAGCGTAGGACAACCTAGCACAGATACGCAGTATTTT. This encodes CASSVGQPSTDTQYF. The complete variable domain, with remaining parts taken from reference TRBV9 and TRBJ2-3, reads DSGVTQTPKHLITATGQRVTLRCSPRSGDLSVYWYQQSLDQGLQFLIQYYNGEERAKGNILERFSAQQFPDLHSELNLSSLELGDSALYFCASSVGQPSTDTQYFGPGTRLTVL.